These T cell receptor beta chains were read from a single sample in a study of cytomegalovirus exposure and HLA in healthy donors. TCRdb keeps only in-frame clones here, not all; method: immunoSEQ multiplex PCR. This sample has roughly 190,000 clones, with about 80% found just once. Sequenced sample: PBMCs. The receptors derive from a man aged 40-49 years in good health and CMV-seropositive. CDR3s include the opening cysteine and the closing phenylalanine or tryptophan. The order of the fields is V gene, D gene, J gene, clone size, CDR3 protein, CDR3 DNA. D genes are given only for firm matches. Size tells how often a clone was seen (once, few, many) or the class of an expanded clone, and some rows leave it out.

v_gene: TRBV25-1
d_gene: .
j_gene: TRBJ2-2
abundance: .
CDR3aa: CASSPATGLGTGELFF
CDR3nt: TGTGCCAGCAGCCCAGCGACGGGGTTGGGCACCGGGGAGCTGTTTTTT

v_gene: TRBV13
d_gene: TRBD1
j_gene: TRBJ1-4
abundance: .
CDR3aa: CASSRQGGANEKLFF
CDR3nt: TGTGCCAGCAGCCGGCAGGGGGGAGCTAATGAAAAACTGTTTTTT

v_gene: TRBV12-5
d_gene: .
j_gene: TRBJ1-4
abundance: .
CDR3aa: CASGFQGEKLFF
CDR3nt: TGTGCTAGTGGATTTCAGGGTGAAAAACTGTTTTTT

v_gene: TRBV10-3
d_gene: TRBD1
j_gene: TRBJ1-5
abundance: .
CDR3aa: CATQQGGGNQPQHF
CDR3nt: TGTGCCACCCAACAGGGGGGTGGGAATCAGCCCCAGCATTTT

v_gene: TRBV18
d_gene: TRBD1
j_gene: TRBJ2-7
abundance: once
CDR3aa: CASSPGQGAHEQYF
CDR3nt: TGTGCCAGCTCACCGGGACAGGGGGCCCACGAGCAGTACTTC

v_gene: TRBV27
d_gene: .
j_gene: TRBJ2-3
abundance: .
CDR3aa: CATRRGGITDTQYF
CDR3nt: TGTGCCACCCGGAGAGGGGGTATCACAGATACGCAGTATTTT

v_gene: TRBV11-3
d_gene: TRBD1
j_gene: TRBJ2-5
abundance: .
CDR3aa: CASSLGGQGETETQYF
CDR3nt: TGTGCCAGCAGCTTAGGGGGACAGGGAGAAACGGAGACCCAGTACTTC

v_gene: TRBV25-1
d_gene: .
j_gene: TRBJ1-1
abundance: .
CDR3aa: CASSWVWGGNTEAFF
CDR3nt: TGTGCCAGCAGCTGGGTGTGGGGGGGGAACACTGAAGCTTTCTTT

v_gene: TRBV11-3
d_gene: .
j_gene: TRBJ2-7
abundance: .
CDR3aa: CASSSHGDREQYF
CDR3nt: TGTGCCAGCAGCTCCCATGGAGACAGGGAGCAGTACTTC

v_gene: TRBV10-3
d_gene: TRBD1
j_gene: TRBJ2-5
abundance: .
CDR3aa: CAIRETGLQETQYF
CDR3nt: TGTGCCATCAGAGAGACAGGGCTACAAGAGACCCAGTACTTC

v_gene: TRBV29-1
d_gene: .
j_gene: TRBJ2-5
abundance: .
CDR3aa: CSVEKAGGVEYF
CDR3nt: TGCAGCGTTGAAAAGGCAGGAGGAGTGGAGTACTTC

v_gene: TRBV4-1
d_gene: .
j_gene: TRBJ2-2
abundance: .
CDR3aa: CASSQVTSSRELFF
CDR3nt: TGCGCCAGCAGCCAAGTAACTAGCAGCCGGGAGCTGTTTTTT

v_gene: TRBV28
d_gene: .
j_gene: TRBJ2-7
abundance: .
CDR3aa: CASSDSLEGKLGKQYF
CDR3nt: TGTGCCAGCAGTGACAGTCTGGAGGGGAAGTTAGGCAAGCAGTACTTC

v_gene: TRBV5-6
d_gene: TRBD2
j_gene: TRBJ2-3
abundance: .
CDR3aa: CASTITNGPGGDTDTQYF
CDR3nt: TGTGCCAGCACCATCACCAATGGGCCGGGGGGAGACACAGATACGCAGTATTTT

v_gene: TRBV28
d_gene: .
j_gene: TRBJ2-5
abundance: .
CDR3aa: CASLRWAQETQYF
CDR3nt: TGTGCCAGCCTCCGGTGGGCCCAAGAGACCCAGTACTTC

v_gene: TRBV5-6
d_gene: .
j_gene: TRBJ2-6
abundance: .
CDR3aa: CASSWGSSGANVLTF
CDR3nt: TGTGCCAGCAGCTGGGGCAGCTCTGGGGCCAACGTCCTGACTTTC

v_gene: TRBV5-4
d_gene: TRBD1
j_gene: TRBJ2-7
abundance: .
CDR3aa: CASSFSPTRQGSYEQYF
CDR3nt: TGTGCCAGCAGCTTCTCCCCCACGCGACAGGGATCCTACGAGCAGTACTTC

v_gene: TRBV18
d_gene: .
j_gene: TRBJ1-2
abundance: few
CDR3aa: CASSPNTPDFPYGYTF
CDR3nt: TGTGCCAGCTCACCAAATACTCCCGACTTCCCCTATGGCTACACCTTC

v_gene: TRBV27
d_gene: TRBD1
j_gene: TRBJ2-1
abundance: .
CDR3aa: CASSQQGAAYNEQFF
CDR3nt: TGTGCCAGCAGTCAACAGGGGGCCGCCTACAATGAGCAGTTCTTC

v_gene: TRBV27
d_gene: TRBD1
j_gene: TRBJ1-4
abundance: .
CDR3aa: CASRGQGLANEKLFF
CDR3nt: TGTGCCAGCAGGGGACAGGGTCTGGCTAATGAAAAACTGTTTTTT

v_gene: TRBV2
d_gene: .
j_gene: TRBJ2-5
abundance: .
CDR3aa: CATQSGEQYF
CDR3nt: TGTGCCACCCAGTCCGGGGAGCAGTACTTC

v_gene: TRBV7-6
d_gene: TRBD2
j_gene: TRBJ2-2
abundance: few
CDR3aa: CASSLASGRRTGELFF
CDR3nt: TGTGCCAGCAGCTTAGCTAGCGGGAGACGGACCGGGGAGCTGTTTTTT

v_gene: TRBV9
d_gene: .
j_gene: TRBJ1-2
abundance: few
CDR3aa: CASSGLSGGNDGYTF
CDR3nt: TGTGCCAGCAGCGGCCTAAGCGGGGGCAACGATGGCTACACCTTC

v_gene: TRBV6-5
d_gene: TRBD1
j_gene: TRBJ2-7
abundance: .
CDR3aa: CASSYSGTVSTYEQYF
CDR3nt: TGTGCCAGCAGTTACTCGGGGACAGTTTCAACCTACGAGCAGTACTTC

v_gene: TRBV9
d_gene: .
j_gene: TRBJ1-2
abundance: .
CDR3aa: CASSVGTPGGTGYTF
CDR3nt: TGTGCCAGCAGCGTAGGGACCCCGGGAGGGACGGGCTACACCTTC

v_gene: TRBV5-8
d_gene: .
j_gene: TRBJ2-1
abundance: .
CDR3aa: CASSKQDNEQFF
CDR3nt: TGTGCCAGCAGTAAACAAGACAATGAGCAGTTCTTC

v_gene: TRBV18
d_gene: TRBD1
j_gene: TRBJ1-2
abundance: .
CDR3aa: CASSRDRGFDYGYTF
CDR3nt: TGTGCCAGCTCACGGGACAGGGGGTTCGACTATGGCTACACCTTC

v_gene: TRBV28
d_gene: TRBD1
j_gene: TRBJ1-5
abundance: .
CDR3aa: CASRIPPGQVGNQPQHF
CDR3nt: TGTGCCAGCAGGATTCCGCCGGGACAGGTGGGCAATCAGCCCCAGCATTTT

v_gene: TRBV7-8
d_gene: .
j_gene: TRBJ2-7
abundance: few
CDR3aa: CASSSKAVYEQYF
CDR3nt: TGTGCCAGCAGCTCGAAGGCGGTCTACGAGCAGTACTTC

v_gene: TRBV9
d_gene: TRBD2
j_gene: TRBJ2-1
abundance: .
CDR3aa: CASSVGGLLAASYNEQFF
CDR3nt: TGTGCCAGCAGCGTAGGGGGGCTACTAGCGGCCTCCTACAATGAGCAGTTCTTC

v_gene: TRBV19
d_gene: .
j_gene: TRBJ2-5
abundance: once
CDR3aa: CASSIGGYQETQYF
CDR3nt: TGTGCCAGTAGTATTGGGGGGTACCAAGAGACCCAGTACTTC

v_gene: TRBV27
d_gene: .
j_gene: TRBJ1-5
abundance: .
CDR3aa: CASIVCRGEQPQHF
CDR3nt: TGTGCCAGCATCGTATGTAGGGGTGAACAGCCCCAGCATTTT

v_gene: TRBV4-3
d_gene: .
j_gene: TRBJ1-5
abundance: .
CDR3aa: CASSQPGGNQPQHF
CDR3nt: TGCGCCAGCAGCCAACCAGGGGGCAATCAGCCCCAGCATTTT

v_gene: TRBV30
d_gene: TRBD1
j_gene: TRBJ2-1
abundance: .
CDR3aa: CAWSRQGDEQFF
CDR3nt: TGTGCCTGGAGTAGACAGGGTGATGAGCAGTTCTTC

v_gene: TRBV7-2
d_gene: TRBD2
j_gene: TRBJ2-3
abundance: once
CDR3aa: CASSSIAGVLTDTQYF
CDR3nt: TGTGCCAGCAGCTCGATAGCGGGAGTATTGACAGATACGCAGTATTTT

v_gene: TRBV7-3
d_gene: TRBD2
j_gene: TRBJ2-7
abundance: few
CDR3aa: CASSLELAGTYEQYF
CDR3nt: TGTGCCAGCAGCTTAGAACTAGCGGGGACCTACGAGCAGTACTTC

v_gene: TRBV9
d_gene: TRBD2
j_gene: TRBJ2-3
abundance: .
CDR3aa: CASSVGYLGGGATDTQYF
CDR3nt: TGTGCCAGCAGCGTAGGCTACCTGGGCGGGGGGGCCACAGATACGCAGTATTTT

v_gene: TRBV7-9
d_gene: .
j_gene: TRBJ2-5
abundance: once
CDR3aa: CASSPQGRETQYF
CDR3nt: TGTGCCAGCAGCCCTCAGGGAAGGGAGACCCAGTACTTC

v_gene: TRBV6-6
d_gene: .
j_gene: TRBJ2-3
abundance: .
CDR3aa: CASSREFRGFTQYF
CDR3nt: TGTGCCAGCAGCCGGGAGTTTCGGGGGTTTACGCAGTATTTT

v_gene: TRBV11-1
d_gene: TRBD1
j_gene: TRBJ2-2
abundance: .
CDR3aa: CASRPGQGIGELFF
CDR3nt: TGTGCCAGCAGGCCAGGACAGGGGATCGGGGAGCTGTTTTTT

v_gene: TRBV6-6
d_gene: .
j_gene: TRBJ2-7
abundance: .
CDR3aa: CASSSAYEQYF
CDR3nt: TGTGCCAGCAGTTCTGCCTACGAGCAGTACTTC

v_gene: TRBV6-5
d_gene: .
j_gene: TRBJ1-5
abundance: .
CDR3aa: CASSQTPGIPGHF
CDR3nt: TGTGCCAGCAGTCAAACCCCGGGGATTCCGGGGCATTTT

v_gene: TRBV7-6
d_gene: .
j_gene: TRBJ1-2
abundance: .
CDR3aa: CASSGGHFSGYTF
CDR3nt: TGTGCCAGCAGCGGGGGACACTTCTCTGGCTACACCTTC

v_gene: TRBV29-1
d_gene: TRBD1
j_gene: TRBJ1-1
abundance: .
CDR3aa: CSVDQTGTEAFF
CDR3nt: TGCAGCGTTGATCAGACAGGGACTGAAGCTTTCTTT

v_gene: TRBV19
d_gene: TRBD2
j_gene: TRBJ2-3
abundance: .
CDR3aa: CASKTGGGTTDTQYF
CDR3nt: TGTGCCAGTAAGACCGGGGGGGGGACCACAGATACGCAGTATTTT

v_gene: TRBV18
d_gene: TRBD1
j_gene: TRBJ2-1
abundance: .
CDR3aa: CASSPGQGDYNEQFF
CDR3nt: TGTGCCAGCTCACCAGGACAGGGGGACTACAATGAGCAGTTCTTC

v_gene: TRBV5-4
d_gene: TRBD1
j_gene: TRBJ2-7
abundance: .
CDR3aa: CASSQGQGLYEQYF
CDR3nt: TGTGCCAGCAGCCAGGGACAGGGGCTGTACGAGCAGTACTTC

v_gene: TRBV30
d_gene: TRBD2
j_gene: TRBJ2-1
abundance: once
CDR3aa: CAWSGRTTGLAGVRVLDEQFF
CDR3nt: TGTGCCTGGAGTGGTCGGACCACCGGACTAGCGGGAGTAAGGGTGTTGGATGAGCAGTTCTTC

v_gene: TRBV13
d_gene: .
j_gene: TRBJ2-3
abundance: .
CDR3aa: CASSLPGVDTQYF
CDR3nt: TGTGCCAGCAGCCTCCCGGGTGTGGATACGCAGTATTTT

v_gene: TRBV25-1
d_gene: TRBD2
j_gene: TRBJ2-7
abundance: .
CDR3aa: CASSRKASGRFYEQYF
CDR3nt: TGTGCCAGCTCCCGGAAGGCTAGCGGGAGGTTCTACGAGCAGTACTTC

v_gene: TRBV5-1
d_gene: .
j_gene: TRBJ1-2
abundance: few
CDR3aa: CASSVDSWNYGYTF
CDR3nt: TGCGCCAGCAGCGTGGACAGTTGGAACTATGGCTACACCTTC

v_gene: TRBV5-1
d_gene: .
j_gene: TRBJ2-7
abundance: few
CDR3aa: CASSPRQGPYEQYF
CDR3nt: TGCGCCAGCAGCCCCCGGCAGGGGCCCTACGAGCAGTACTTC

v_gene: TRBV27
d_gene: TRBD1
j_gene: TRBJ1-6
abundance: .
CDR3aa: CASSVDRVNSPLHF
CDR3nt: TGTGCCAGCAGTGTGGACAGGGTGAATTCACCCCTCCACTTT

v_gene: TRBV2
d_gene: .
j_gene: TRBJ2-1
abundance: .
CDR3aa: CASRPRGGLSSYNEQFF
CDR3nt: TGTGCCAGCAGGCCAAGGGGGGGACTGAGCTCCTACAATGAGCAGTTCTTC

v_gene: TRBV27
d_gene: TRBD1
j_gene: TRBJ2-7
abundance: .
CDR3aa: CASSTGQGLMYEQYF
CDR3nt: TGTGCCAGCAGTACGGGACAGGGCTTAATGTACGAGCAGTACTTC

v_gene: TRBV29-1
d_gene: TRBD2
j_gene: TRBJ2-1
abundance: .
CDR3aa: CSVTIGGTSGGPTDEQFF
CDR3nt: TGCAGCGTCACAATCGGGGGGACTAGCGGGGGGCCGACGGATGAGCAGTTCTTC

v_gene: TRBV15
d_gene: .
j_gene: TRBJ1-4
abundance: .
CDR3aa: CATSSTRRSPYLFF
CDR3nt: TGTGCCACCAGCAGCACTCGGAGGTCCCCGTATCTGTTTTTT